This T cell receptor beta chain emerged from a study of radiotherapy plus CTLA-4 blockade in lung cancer. Points from the study as a whole: Reportedly, early blood T cell clone dynamics best predicted response, with interferon-beta. An expansion of tumor-derived TCR clones occurred in blood after radiotherapy plus ipilimumab.

The study gave focal radiation plus ipilimumab CTLA-4 blockade to patients with chemo-refractory metastatic non-small-cell lung cancer. TCRdb's copy holds only in-frame clones and misses some; the assay was immunoSEQ multiplex PCR. This sample has around 100,000 clones, with roughly 77% found just once. For this clone: Its antigen remains unidentified.

This CDR3 has 11 amino acids. Germline lookup yields CDR1 SGHTA and CDR2 FQGTGA. The V end was cut by 4 bases, the J end by 8 bases, with 8 bases between. The V gene is TRBV7-3, the J gene TRBJ1-1, with D possibly TRBD1 on 5 matching bases. This material consisted of peripheral blood, taken from a patient treated with radiotherapy plus ipilimumab. The sequence was collected from a human donor with non-small cell lung cancer that progressed on radiotherapy plus ipilimumab. Some clones in this sample may be carry-over from other donors' samples. The CDR3 loop reads CASSSGHEAFF. The CDR3 coding sequence is TGTGCCAGCAGCTCCGGACACGAAGCTTTCTTT.